The entry below gives a single T cell receptor beta chain sequence along with its context. The antigen remains unidentified. Sorting separated CD4+ and CD8+ T cells out of PBMCs. The CDR3 loop spans 13 amino acids. Germline V CDR1 and CDR2: SQVTM, ANQGSEA. Trimming took 7 bases from V and 0 from J; bases not matched to a gene: 0. It was cDNA, reverse transcribed from extracted RNA, that served as the sequencing template. The assay was immunoSEQ multiplex PCR, and TCRdb's table has in-frame clones only and misses some. The data hold about 180,000 clones, with about 60% observed a single time. This entry comes from a study of CD8+ T cells in alopecia areata. Looking at the study overall: Treated patients were given 5 to 10 mg oral tofacitinib twice daily. Tofacitinib therapy lasting 6 to 18 months was followed by 6 months off drug. The study's findings and limits: Sequencing of scalp samples also captures resident alphabeta T cells of normal skin.

This specimen was CD4+ T cells sorted from blood, taken at week 0. The TCR comes from a human donor with alopecia areata. The chain combines TRBV29-1 with TRBJ2-1; 10 bases align to TRBD2. CDR3: CSGTSGSYNEQFF. CDR3 in DNA: TGCAGCGGGACTAGCGGCTCCTACAATGAGCAGTTCTTC.